This TCR beta chain originates from a study of T cells expressing NK-cell markers. Study information: The study drew TCR beta repertoires from sorted CD3+CD56+NKG2C+, CD3+CD56+NKG2C- and CD3+CD56-NKG2C+ T cells.

Production of TCR beta cDNA relied on 5'RACE template switching with UMIs. TCRdb re-called the 5' RACE reads and gives one entry per CDR3 protein, without DNA. The sample holds 500,000 to 700,000 distinct CDR3 sequences. The CDR3 is 13 amino acids. In germline, CDR1 is SGHTA, CDR2 FQGNSA. The specimen sequenced was blood T cells: a sorted CD56 or NKG2C T cell subset, CD4+ or CD8+ T cells, or bulk PBMC T cells (not recorded which). The TCR comes from a man between 18 and 35 years old in good health. This rearrangement joins TRBV7-2 to TRBJ1-1. The CDR3 sequence: CASSSGEGTMPFF.